These T cell receptor beta chains were read from a single sample in a study of T-cell memory formation after mild COVID-19. Using its own MiXCR run on the 5' RACE reads, TCRdb lists one record per CDR3 protein. The repertoire holds about 350,000 distinct CDR3 sequences, around 30% seen once, with approximately 13% in the top ten. The sample consisted of PBMCs or a T cell subset sorted from them (not recorded which). These receptors were collected from an adult woman who had mild COVID-19 (a few samples of this study predate the infection). Cell type and time point are not known. CDR3s include the opening cysteine and the closing phenylalanine or tryptophan. A D gene is named only where the DNA matches it firmly. A clone size is listed for some rows: how often the clone was seen (once, few, many), or a class if it is expanded.

V: TRBV7-9; size: once; J: TRBJ1-2; D: TRBD1; CDR3: CASRQTDRVGHYGYTF; DNA: TGTGCCAGCAGGCAAACCGACAGGGTGGGGCATTATGGCTACACCTTC
V: TRBV7-3; size: few; J: TRBJ1-1; D: NA; CDR3: CASSLDQQGSAFF; DNA: TGTGCCAGCAGCTTGGACCAACAAGGCTCAGCTTTCTTT
V: TRBV2; size: NA; J: TRBJ2-5; D: NA; CDR3: CASSSGTQYF; DNA: TGTGCCAGCAGCTCGGGGACCCAGTACTTC
V: TRBV5-1; size: NA; J: TRBJ1-1; D: TRBD1; CDR3: CASSLAGTGMNTEAFF; DNA: TGCGCCAGCAGCTTGGCCGGGACAGGAATGAACACTGAAGCTTTCTTT
V: TRBV18; size: NA; J: TRBJ2-7; D: NA; CDR3: CASSPRSRSYEQYF; DNA: TGTGCCAGCTCACCCCGGTCTCGCTCCTACGAGCAGTACTTC
V: TRBV15; size: once; J: TRBJ2-3; D: TRBD2; CDR3: CATSLLAPSTDTQYF; DNA: TGTGCCACCAGTCTACTAGCGCCTAGCACAGATACGCAGTATTTT
V: TRBV7-2; size: many; J: TRBJ2-7; D: TRBD2; CDR3: CASSLEAGAAYEQYF; DNA: TGTGCCAGCAGCTTAGAGGCGGGAGCGGCTTACGAGCAGTACTTC
V: TRBV30; size: few; J: TRBJ2-1; D: NA; CDR3: CAWSVHYYNEQFF; DNA: TGTGCCTGGAGTGTACACTACTACAATGAGCAGTTCTTC
V: TRBV15; size: NA; J: TRBJ2-3; D: TRBD2; CDR3: CATSPGLAGAGDTQYF; DNA: TGTGCCACCAGCCCGGGACTAGCGGGAGCAGGAGATACGCAGTATTTT
V: TRBV4-2; size: NA; J: TRBJ1-1; D: TRBD1; CDR3: CASSSPGQGFTEAFF; DNA: TGTGCCAGCAGCAGCCCGGGACAGGGGTTTACTGAAGCTTTCTTT
V: TRBV6-5; size: NA; J: TRBJ1-1; D: NA; CDR3: CASRMQGNTEAFF; DNA: TGTGCCAGCAGGATGCAGGGGAACACTGAAGCTTTCTTT
V: TRBV5-1; size: NA; J: TRBJ2-7; D: NA; CDR3: CASSWGVGSYEQYF; DNA: TGCGCCAGCAGCTGGGGGGTCGGATCCTACGAGCAGTACTTC
V: TRBV3-1; size: NA; J: TRBJ2-5; D: TRBD2; CDR3: CASLLASGGQETQYF; DNA: TGTGCCAGCCTTTTAGCCAGCGGGGGCCAAGAGACCCAGTACTTC
V: TRBV18; size: NA; J: TRBJ2-5; D: NA; CDR3: CASSPRGTRRGETQYF; DNA: TGTGCCAGCTCACCACGGGGAACAAGACGAGGAGAGACCCAGTACTTC
V: TRBV12-3/TRBV12-4; size: few; J: TRBJ2-1; D: TRBD1; CDR3: CASSEDRGQSNEQFF; DNA: TGTGCCAGCAGCGAGGACAGGGGGCAGAGCAATGAGCAGTTCTTC
V: TRBV15; size: NA; J: TRBJ2-7; D: NA; CDR3: CATSRDLGLYEQYF; DNA: TGTGCCACCAGCAGAGATCTGGGTCTCTACGAGCAGTACTTC
V: TRBV5-1; size: NA; J: TRBJ2-4; D: NA; CDR3: CASSSQTDLAKNIQYF; DNA: TGCGCCAGCAGCTCCCAGACTGATCTAGCCAAAAACATTCAGTACTTC
V: TRBV7-9; size: NA; J: TRBJ2-7; D: TRBD1; CDR3: CASSSPVQGAGEQYF; DNA: TGTGCCAGCAGCTCCCCGGTACAGGGGGCTGGGGAGCAGTACTTC
V: TRBV7-9; size: few; J: TRBJ2-2; D: NA; CDR3: CASSAREITGELFF; DNA: TGTGCCAGCAGCGCTCGGGAGATCACCGGGGAGCTGTTTTTT
V: TRBV4-2; size: NA; J: TRBJ2-2; D: NA; CDR3: CASSQATSGELFF; DNA: TGTGCCAGCAGCCAAGCCACATCCGGGGAGCTGTTTTTT
V: TRBV5-1; size: NA; J: TRBJ1-6; D: TRBD1; CDR3: CASSRQGADNSPLHF; DNA: TGCGCCAGCAGCCGACAGGGGGCGGATAATTCACCCCTCCACTTT
V: TRBV6-5; size: few; J: TRBJ2-3; D: TRBD2; CDR3: CASRQSPPSGGTDTQYF; DNA: TGTGCCAGCAGACAATCCCCGCCTAGCGGGGGCACAGATACGCAGTATTTT
V: TRBV12-3/TRBV12-4; size: few; J: TRBJ2-7; D: TRBD1; CDR3: CASSRRGLSDYEQYF; DNA: TGTGCCAGCAGTCGCAGGGGGCTCTCTGACTACGAGCAGTACTTC